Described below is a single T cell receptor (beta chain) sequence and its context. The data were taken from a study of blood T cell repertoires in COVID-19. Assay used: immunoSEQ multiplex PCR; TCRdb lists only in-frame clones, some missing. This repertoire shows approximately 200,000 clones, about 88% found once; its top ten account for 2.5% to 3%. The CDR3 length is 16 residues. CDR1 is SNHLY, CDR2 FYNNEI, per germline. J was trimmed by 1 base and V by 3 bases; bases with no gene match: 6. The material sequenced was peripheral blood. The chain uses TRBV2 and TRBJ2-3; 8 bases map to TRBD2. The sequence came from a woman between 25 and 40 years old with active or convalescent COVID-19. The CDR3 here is CASSDVRAGGTDTQYF. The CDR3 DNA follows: TGTGCCAGCAGTGACGTTAGAGCGGGAGGCACAGATACGCAGTATTTT. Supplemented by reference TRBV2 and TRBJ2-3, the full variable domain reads EPEVTQTPSHQVTQMGQEVILRCVPISNHLYFYWYRQILGQKVEFLVSFYNNEISEKSEIFDDQFSVERPDGSNFTLKIRSTKLEDSAMYFCASSDVRAGGTDTQYFGPGTRLTVL.